This paragraph reports one T cell receptor beta chain. Original analysis: Scientists estimated how many nucleated cells there were by amplifying reference gene primers. Clones were read by immunoSEQ multiplex PCR, and TCRdb kept only the in-frame ones, dropping some. V and J calls plus clone size are reproduced from that table; the DNA served to infer D and trimming. The table has some 200,000 clones, 80% to 90% seen once; the top ten hold roughly 10%. The source of the sample is a study of blood T cell repertoires in COVID-19. The overall study: PBMCs, B-cell-depleted T cells, or T cells provided the cDNA or gDNA that made up the material.

V shed 1 base and J 4 bases; nucleotides not matched to a gene: 6. The CDR3 spans 15 residues. Germline loops: CDR1 KGHSH, CDR2 LQKENI. This clonotype was obtained from a woman of 80 years or more with acute or convalescent COVID-19. The genes are TRBV18 and TRBJ2-5; TRBD2 matches at 7 bases. The sample was peripheral blood. In DNA, the CDR3 is TGTGCCAGCTCACCACGGGGCGGGGGTTCAGAGACCCAGTACTTC. Its translation: CASSPRGGGSETQYF.